A selection of T cell receptor beta chains follows, all from one sample in a study of blood T cell repertoires in COVID-19. Clones were read by immunoSEQ multiplex PCR, and TCRdb kept only the in-frame ones, dropping some. Among about 180,000 clones listed, 83% were seen once. Sequenced material: peripheral blood. The receptor set was obtained from a human donor in a cohort sampled during active COVID-19. CDR3s include the opening cysteine and the closing phenylalanine or tryptophan. The D gene is left open where the match is weak. The size of a clone is reported for some rows only, either as once, few or many, or as a class for expanded clones.

clone size,D gene,V gene,J gene,CDR3 DNA,CDR3 protein
once,TRBD1,TRBV7-2,TRBJ2-1,TGTGCCAGCAGCTTGGGTGACAGGGTTGCCTTGAGGTCTTACAATGAGCAGTTCTTC,CASSLGDRVALRSYNEQFF
once,.,TRBV28,TRBJ2-7,TGTGCCAGCAGTTTAGAACAGGGTCCCTACGAGCAGTACTTC,CASSLEQGPYEQYF
.,TRBD1,TRBV29-1,TRBJ2-5,TGCAGCGTTGACCCTACAGGGGGCGAGACCCAGTACTTC,CSVDPTGGETQYF
.,.,TRBV11-2,TRBJ1-3,TGTGCCAGCAGCTTAGACGGTTCGACAGTCTCTGGAAACACCATATATTTT,CASSLDGSTVSGNTIYF
once,TRBD1,TRBV6-5,TRBJ2-7,TGTGCCAGCATATCAGGGGGCAGACCCTACGAGCAGTACTTC,CASISGGRPYEQYF
.,.,TRBV4-3,TRBJ2-7,TGCGCCAGCAGCCAAGTGAGAGGCAACTACGAGCAGTACTTC,CASSQVRGNYEQYF
.,.,TRBV6-6,TRBJ2-7,TGTGCCAGCAGTCAAGCAGGGAACGAGCAGTACTTC,CASSQAGNEQYF
.,TRBD1,TRBV12-3/TRBV12-4,TRBJ1-5,TGTGCCAGCAGTTTAGGAGGGGGCCAGCCCCAGCATTTT,CASSLGGGQPQHF
once,.,TRBV29-1,TRBJ2-7,TGCAGCGGTGGTGAGAGCTCCTACGAGCAGTACTTC,CSGGESSYEQYF
.,.,TRBV5-6,TRBJ1-1,TGTGCCAGCAGCTTCCGGACAAGTATAATCGCTTTCTTT,CASSFRTSIIAFF
.,TRBD1,TRBV5-1,TRBJ1-2,TGCGCCAGCAGCTTGGACTACAGGGGTCAGGGCTACACCTTC,CASSLDYRGQGYTF
few,TRBD1,TRBV7-9,TRBJ1-3,TGTGCCAGCAGCAACAACAGGGGGGTAACTGGAAACACCATATATTTT,CASSNNRGVTGNTIYF
.,TRBD2,TRBV3-1/TRBV3-2,TRBJ2-1,TGTGCCAGCAGCCAAGCGGGGACTAGCGGGAGCAATGAGCAGTTCTTC,CASSQAGTSGSNEQFF
.,.,TRBV2,TRBJ1-2,TGTGCCAGTCATTTAGAGGTACTCAATGGCTACACCTTC,CASHLEVLNGYTF
.,.,TRBV6-6,TRBJ2-7,TGTGCCAGCAGTGCGGGGCGAGATTACGAGCAGTACTTC,CASSAGRDYEQYF
.,TRBD1,TRBV28,TRBJ2-7,TGTGCCAGCACCACAGCCGGGACAGGGGACTACGAGCAGTACTTC,CASTTAGTGDYEQYF
.,.,TRBV18,TRBJ1-3,TGTGCCAGCTCACCCCCACAGGAGAGCTCTGGAAACACCATATATTTT,CASSPPQESSGNTIYF
.,TRBD2,TRBV7-3,TRBJ2-7,TGTGCCAGCAGCCCGGGACTAGGGTCTCGCGAGCAGTACTTC,CASSPGLGSREQYF
.,TRBD2,TRBV9,TRBJ2-3,TGTGCCAGCAGTTTGGCGGGGGGCACAGATACGCAGTATTTT,CASSLAGGTDTQYF
.,.,TRBV10-1,TRBJ2-7,TGCGCCAGCAGTGAGTCGGGAGCTGGTTTCTACGAGCAGTACTTC,CASSESGAGFYEQYF
.,.,TRBV7-9,TRBJ1-5,TGTGCCAGCAGTGATCCCCCAGGGATTGGAAGCAATCAGCCCCAGCATTTT,CASSDPPGIGSNQPQHF
.,TRBD1,TRBV27,TRBJ1-2,TGTGCCAGCAGTTCCGATACGGACAGGGGGAGGATTGGCTACACCTTC,CASSSDTDRGRIGYTF
.,.,TRBV2,TRBJ2-7,TGTGCCAGCATGTATGCGCAGGGTAGCTCCTACGAGCAGTACTTC,CASMYAQGSSYEQYF
.,.,TRBV6-6,TRBJ1-2,TGTGCCACTCAGTCGACAGCTAACTATGGCTACACCTTC,CATQSTANYGYTF
.,TRBD1,TRBV4-1,TRBJ2-3,TGCGCCAGCAGCCAAGGGGCCGGACAGGGCGACACAGATACGCAGTATTTT,CASSQGAGQGDTDTQYF
.,TRBD1,TRBV6-5,TRBJ2-2,TGTGCCAGCAGTTACTCACAGGGGGCGATCACCGGGGAGCTGTTTTTT,CASSYSQGAITGELFF
few,TRBD2,TRBV7-9,TRBJ2-1,TGTGCCAGCAGCTTATTGTTGACTAGCGACCCCTCGGGTGTTGATGAGCAGTTCTTC,CASSLLLTSDPSGVDEQFF
.,.,TRBV29-1,TRBJ2-5,TGCAGCGTTGTTTTAGGAGGGCGTCTGGGAGGGACCCAGTACTTC,CSVVLGGRLGGTQYF
.,TRBD1,TRBV18,TRBJ2-2,TGTGCCAGCTCACCTACCGGACAGGGGGCATTCGGGGAGCTGTTTTTT,CASSPTGQGAFGELFF
.,TRBD1,TRBV18,TRBJ1-1,TGTGCCAGCTCACTTCAGGGGGCGCGGACTGAAGCTTTCTTT,CASSLQGARTEAFF
.,.,TRBV6-5,TRBJ2-3,TGTGCCAGCAGCCCCGGGACTCACACAGATACGCAGTATTTT,CASSPGTHTDTQYF